This record looks at one T cell receptor beta chain sequence and its context. The data belong to a study of blood T cell repertoires in COVID-19. Germline CDR1 and CDR2: GTSNPN and SVGIG (reference sequence). This CDR3 comprises 15 residues. Germline trimming cut 0 bases from V and 4 bases from J; bases unmatched to any gene: 6. Authors' processing steps: For nucleated cells, counts were estimated from reference gene primer amplification. The table came from immunoSEQ multiplex PCR; TCRdb's copy has only in-frame clones and leaves some out. From that table come the V and J calls and clone size; the DNA was used to work out D and trimming. The sample has about 160,000 clones; around 80% are singletons.

Sequenced: peripheral blood. The sequence was collected from a man aged 55-75 years with acute or convalescent COVID-19. The V and J genes are TRBV30 and TRBJ1-3, with TRBD1 matching over 7 bases. In nucleotides, the CDR3 is TGTGCCTGGAGTGTACGCCCGACAGGGGGAAACACCATATATTTT. Translating it yields CAWSVRPTGGNTIYF.